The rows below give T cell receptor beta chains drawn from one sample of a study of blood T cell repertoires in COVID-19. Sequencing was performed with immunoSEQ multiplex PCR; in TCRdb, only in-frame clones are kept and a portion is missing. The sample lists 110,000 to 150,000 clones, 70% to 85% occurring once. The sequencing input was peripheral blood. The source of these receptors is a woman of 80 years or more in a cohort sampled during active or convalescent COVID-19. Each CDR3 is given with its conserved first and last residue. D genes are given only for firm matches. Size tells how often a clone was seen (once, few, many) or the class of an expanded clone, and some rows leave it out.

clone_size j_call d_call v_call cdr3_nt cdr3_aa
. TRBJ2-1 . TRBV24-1 TGTGCCACCAGTGACCGGGGAGAGCAGTTCTTC CATSDRGEQFF
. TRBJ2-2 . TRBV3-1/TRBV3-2 TGTGCCAGCAGCCCGACAGGAACGAACACCGGGGAGCTGTTTTTT CASSPTGTNTGELFF
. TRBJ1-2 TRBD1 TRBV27 TGTGCCAGCAGTCTCAAATACCGGGACAGCTATGGCTACACCTTC CASSLKYRDSYGYTF
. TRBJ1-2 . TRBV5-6 TGTGCCAGCAGCACCCGACAGGACTATGGCTACACCTTC CASSTRQDYGYTF
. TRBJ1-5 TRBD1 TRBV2 TGTGCCAGCAGTCAACAGGGGTGGACCGAGCATTATAGCAATCAGCCCCAGCATTTT CASSQQGWTEHYSNQPQHF
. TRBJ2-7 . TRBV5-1 TGCGCCAGCAGCTTGGGCGACTACGAGCAGTACTTC CASSLGDYEQYF
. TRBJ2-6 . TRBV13 TGTGCCAGCAGGTCCCTGGTGGAGGAAGGGATCTCTGGGGCCAACGTCCTGACTTTC CASRSLVEEGISGANVLTF
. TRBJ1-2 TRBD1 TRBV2 TGTGCCAGCAGTGGACAGGGCGGGGATGGCTACACCTTC CASSGQGGDGYTF
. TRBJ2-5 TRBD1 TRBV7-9 TGTGCCAGCAACCTAGGACAGGGCGGAGAGACCCAGTACTTC CASNLGQGGETQYF
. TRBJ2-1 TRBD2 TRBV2 TGTGCCAGCAGTGAAGAGCGGGGGAGCTACAATGAGCAGTTCTTC CASSEERGSYNEQFF
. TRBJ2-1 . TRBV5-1 TGCGCCAGCAGCCTCCTGGAAGGGGGATACAATGAGCAGTTCTTC CASSLLEGGYNEQFF
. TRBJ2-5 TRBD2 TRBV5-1 TGCGCCAGCAGCATGGGACTAGCGGGGGGGCCCGGTACCCAAGAGACCCAGTACTTC CASSMGLAGGPGTQETQYF
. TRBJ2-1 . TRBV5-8 TGTGCCAGCAGCTTCGAGGGCGTGATAGGGGGTCCGTTCTTC CASSFEGVIGGPFF
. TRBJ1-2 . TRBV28 TGTGCCAGCAGTTTCTGGAGCTATGGCTACACCTTC CASSFWSYGYTF
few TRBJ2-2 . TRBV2 TGTGCCAGCAGGTCCGCCGTGAGGACCGGGGAGCTGTTTTTT CASRSAVRTGELFF
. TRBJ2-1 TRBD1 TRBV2 TGTGCCAGCAGCGGATTGACAGGGGGCCTCGATGAGCAGTTCTTC CASSGLTGGLDEQFF
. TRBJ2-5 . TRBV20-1 TGCAGTGCTAGTCGCCCTCAGTACCAAGAGACCCAGTACTTC CSASRPQYQETQYF
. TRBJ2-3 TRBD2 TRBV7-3 TGTGCCAGCAGCCCCCAAGCCAGCGGGGGGGCGGATACGCAGTATTTT CASSPQASGGADTQYF
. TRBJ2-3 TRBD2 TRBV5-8 TGTGCCAGCACCCCTAGCGGGGATACGCAGTATTTT CASTPSGDTQYF
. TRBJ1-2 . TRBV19 TGTGCCAGTAGTATAGCTCCAGTCGGGGAGTATGGCTACACCTTC CASSIAPVGEYGYTF
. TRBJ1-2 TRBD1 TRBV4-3 TGCGCCAGCAGCCTCCGACAGGGTTGGGGCTACACCTTC CASSLRQGWGYTF
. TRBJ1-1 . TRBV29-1 TGCAGCGTCATCCCTCGTGGGCCCGGGGTCACTGAAGCTTTCTTT CSVIPRGPGVTEAFF
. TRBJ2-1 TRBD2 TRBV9 TGTGCCAGCAGCGCGAGCGGGGGGGCTTATGAGCAGTTCTTC CASSASGGAYEQFF
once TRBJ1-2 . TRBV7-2 TGTGCCAGCCGAACTCAGGGTGTCAACTATGGCTACACCTTC CASRTQGVNYGYTF
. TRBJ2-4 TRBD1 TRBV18 TGTGCCAGCTCACCCAGCCGGGACAGGGTGGACAAAAACATTCAGTACTTC CASSPSRDRVDKNIQYF
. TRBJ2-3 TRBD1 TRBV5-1 TGCGCCAGCAGCCGCCGGGACAGGGGCACAGATACGCAGTATTTT CASSRRDRGTDTQYF
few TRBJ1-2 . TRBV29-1 TGCAGCGTTGAAAAGCGTGGGGACTTGGGCTACACCTTC CSVEKRGDLGYTF
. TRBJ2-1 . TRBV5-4 TGTGCCAGCAGCACCGGGGCCGGGGGCTCCTACAATGAGCAGTTCTTC CASSTGAGGSYNEQFF
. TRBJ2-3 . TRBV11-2 TGTGCCAGCAGCCGTAGAAATACGCAGTATTTT CASSRRNTQYF
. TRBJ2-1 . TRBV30 TGTGCCTGGAGTGTAGGCAGGGTGGACCCCAGTGAGCAGTTCTTC CAWSVGRVDPSEQFF
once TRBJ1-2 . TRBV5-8 TGTGCCAGCAGACTGACGGGAAACTATGGCTACACCTTC CASRLTGNYGYTF
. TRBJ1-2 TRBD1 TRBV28 TGTGCCACTCAGGACAGGGCCGGTTATGGCTACACCTTC CATQDRAGYGYTF
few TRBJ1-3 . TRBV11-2 TGTGCCAGCAGCCTCCTCCGGGACACCTCTGGAAACACCATATATTTT CASSLLRDTSGNTIYF
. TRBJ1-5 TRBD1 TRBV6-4 TGTGCCAGCAGTACCCGGGACAGGGTTCGGGGTCAGCCCCAGCATTTT CASSTRDRVRGQPQHF
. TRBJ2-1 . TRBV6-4 TGTGCCAGCAGTGACTCGAAGCAGGGGAAAAATGAGCAGTTCTTC CASSDSKQGKNEQFF
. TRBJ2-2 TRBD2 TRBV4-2 TGTGCCAGCAGCCCCGGGGGGGGGAACACCGGGGAGCTGTTTTTT CASSPGGGNTGELFF
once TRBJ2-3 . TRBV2 TGTGCCAGCAGGCTTGAACCAGGCACAGATACGCAGTATTTT CASRLEPGTDTQYF
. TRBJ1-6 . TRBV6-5 TGTGCCAGCAGTTACAACAGGGATTCACCCCTCCACTTT CASSYNRDSPLHF
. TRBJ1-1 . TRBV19 TGTGCCAGTAGCACACAGGGGAACACTGAAGCTTTCTTT CASSTQGNTEAFF
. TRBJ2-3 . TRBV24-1 TGTGCCACCAGTGATCCATTTGACTTAACGCAGTATTTT CATSDPFDLTQYF
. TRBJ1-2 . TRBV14 TGTGCCAGCAGCCATACTACAGGGTGGTGGTATGGCTACACCTTC CASSHTTGWWYGYTF
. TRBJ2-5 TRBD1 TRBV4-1 TGCGCCAGCAGCCAAGATCTTCGGGACAGGGGTTTCAAGACCCAGTACTTC CASSQDLRDRGFKTQYF
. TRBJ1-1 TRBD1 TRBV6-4 TGTGCCAGCAGCCCCACCGGGACAGGATTGAACACTGAAGCTTTCTTT CASSPTGTGLNTEAFF
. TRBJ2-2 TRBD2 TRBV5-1 TGCGCCAGCAGCTTGACTAGCGGAGCGAACACCGGGGAGCTGTTTTTT CASSLTSGANTGELFF
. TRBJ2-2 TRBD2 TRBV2 TGTGCCAGCATCCTAGCGGGGGGGCGAGAGGAGCTGTTTTTT CASILAGGREELFF
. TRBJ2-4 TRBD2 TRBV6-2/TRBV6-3 TGTGCCAGCAGTGATCCGGGACTAATAGACATTCAGTACTTC CASSDPGLIDIQYF
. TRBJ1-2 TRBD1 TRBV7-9 TGTGCCAGCAGCAGGGACAGGCAGCACTATGGCTACACCTTC CASSRDRQHYGYTF
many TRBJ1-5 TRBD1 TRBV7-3 TGTGCCAGCAGATCCAGGGGGAGTCAGCCCCAGCATTTT CASRSRGSQPQHF
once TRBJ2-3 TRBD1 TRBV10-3 TGTGCCATCAGTGAGATAGACAGGGGGTCGAGCACAGATACGCAGTATTTT CAISEIDRGSSTDTQYF
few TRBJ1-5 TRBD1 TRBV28 TGTGCCAGCAGTCCACGCTCTTGGACAGGCTTCATGAATCAGCCCCAGCATTTT CASSPRSWTGFMNQPQHF
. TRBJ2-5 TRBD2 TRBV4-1 TGCGCCAGCAGCCAAGACCCGCGGGCGGGGGTTCAGGAGACCCAGTACTTC CASSQDPRAGVQETQYF
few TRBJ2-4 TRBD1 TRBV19 TGTGCCAGTAGCAACCAGAGAACAGGGGTGGGAGCCAAAAACATTCAGTACTTC CASSNQRTGVGAKNIQYF
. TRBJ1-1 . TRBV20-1 TGCAGTCTCGACAACATAAATGAAGCTTTCTTT CSLDNINEAFF
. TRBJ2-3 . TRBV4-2 TGTGCCAGCAGCCAAGTCGAGCGTAGCTCCAAAGATACGCAGTATTTT CASSQVERSSKDTQYF